This is a list of T cell receptor beta chains from one sample in a study of T cell responses to AZD1222 COVID-19 vaccine. The data were produced by immunoSEQ multiplex PCR, yet TCRdb's version contains in-frame clones alone and is incomplete. The sample includes about 150,000 clones, around nine tenths seen only once; the top ten take 5.5% to 7%. The source material was peripheral blood, sampled after recovery from COVID-19. The receptors here all came from an adult who had recovered from COVID-19. Each CDR3 is given with its conserved first and last residue. A D gene is named only where the DNA matches it firmly. The size of a clone is reported for some rows only, either as once, few or many, or as a class for expanded clones.

TRBD1	TRBV2	once	13	TRBJ2-7	CASSRDRNDEQYF	TGTGCCAGCAGTCGGGACAGGAACGACGAGCAGTACTTC
TRBD2	TRBV29-1	NA	14	TRBJ2-1	CSVATGLAGVEQFF	TGCAGCGTTGCTACCGGACTAGCGGGAGTAGAGCAGTTCTTC
TRBD2	TRBV7-9	NA	16	TRBJ2-3	CASSPGLAGVADTQYF	TGTGCCAGCAGCCCGGGACTAGCGGGAGTGGCGGATACGCAGTATTTT
TRBD1	TRBV28	NA	17	TRBJ1-2	CASSLTGTGGLNYGYTF	TGTGCCAGCAGTTTAACCGGGACAGGGGGATTAAACTATGGCTACACCTTC
NA	TRBV6-5	NA	15	TRBJ1-1	CASSPLQGRDAEAFF	TGTGCCAGCAGTCCACTACAGGGTCGGGACGCTGAAGCTTTCTTT
NA	TRBV9	few	14	TRBJ1-1	CASSVVTGYTEAFF	TGTGCCAGCAGCGTAGTAACAGGGTACACTGAAGCTTTCTTT
NA	TRBV19	NA	14	TRBJ1-3	CASSRQISGNTIYF	TGTGCCAGTAGTCGACAGATTTCTGGAAACACCATATATTTT
NA	TRBV15	NA	14	TRBJ1-2	CATSSSRDRFGYTF	TGTGCCACCAGCAGCTCCAGGGACCGTTTTGGCTACACCTTC
NA	TRBV19	NA	13	TRBJ1-1	CASSIGVNTEAFF	TGTGCCAGTAGTATCGGGGTGAACACTGAAGCTTTCTTT
NA	TRBV5-4	many	14	TRBJ2-5	CASSLRQLPETQYF	TGTGCCAGCAGCTTGAGGCAGCTACCAGAGACCCAGTACTTC
TRBD1	TRBV11-3	once	14	TRBJ2-3	CASSSGRGQDTQYF	TGTGCCAGCAGCTCCGGAAGGGGGCAAGATACGCAGTATTTT
NA	TRBV9	once	13	TRBJ2-3	CASSVGATDTQYF	TGTGCCAGCAGCGTAGGTGCGACAGATACGCAGTATTTT
NA	TRBV28	NA	11	TRBJ1-4	CASSTNEKLFF	TGTGCCAGCTCAACTAATGAAAAACTGTTTTTT
NA	TRBV27	few	15	TRBJ1-6	CASSLLSGSNSPLHF	TGTGCCAGCAGTTTACTGTCTGGGTCCAATTCACCCCTCCACTTT
NA	TRBV7-8	NA	13	TRBJ1-1	CASSYRENTEAFF	TGTGCCAGCAGCTACAGGGAGAACACTGAAGCTTTCTTT
NA	TRBV7-2	NA	11	TRBJ2-1	CASSYTDEQFF	TGTGCCAGCAGCTATACAGATGAGCAGTTCTTC
NA	TRBV7-2	NA	14	TRBJ2-7	CASSLDPGPYEQYF	TGTGCCAGCAGCTTAGACCCGGGGCCCTACGAGCAGTACTTC
NA	TRBV14	NA	16	TRBJ1-1	CASSFREGSTYTEAFF	TGTGCCAGCTCATTCCGGGAGGGGTCTACGTACACTGAAGCTTTCTTT
NA	TRBV4-2	NA	14	TRBJ1-1	CASSHGQSNTEAFF	TGTGCCAGCAGCCATGGACAGTCGAACACTGAAGCTTTCTTT
NA	TRBV6-5	NA	15	TRBJ1-2	CASSYSSQAEGGYTF	TGTGCCAGCAGTTACTCCTCACAGGCAGAGGGTGGCTACACCTTC
TRBD1	TRBV5-8	NA	16	TRBJ2-7	CASSIRQGQKSYEQYF	TGTGCCAGCAGCATCCGACAGGGCCAAAAATCCTACGAGCAGTACTTC
NA	TRBV5-4	NA	12	TRBJ2-1	CASSLGHNEQFF	TGTGCCAGCAGCTTGGGCCACAATGAGCAGTTCTTC